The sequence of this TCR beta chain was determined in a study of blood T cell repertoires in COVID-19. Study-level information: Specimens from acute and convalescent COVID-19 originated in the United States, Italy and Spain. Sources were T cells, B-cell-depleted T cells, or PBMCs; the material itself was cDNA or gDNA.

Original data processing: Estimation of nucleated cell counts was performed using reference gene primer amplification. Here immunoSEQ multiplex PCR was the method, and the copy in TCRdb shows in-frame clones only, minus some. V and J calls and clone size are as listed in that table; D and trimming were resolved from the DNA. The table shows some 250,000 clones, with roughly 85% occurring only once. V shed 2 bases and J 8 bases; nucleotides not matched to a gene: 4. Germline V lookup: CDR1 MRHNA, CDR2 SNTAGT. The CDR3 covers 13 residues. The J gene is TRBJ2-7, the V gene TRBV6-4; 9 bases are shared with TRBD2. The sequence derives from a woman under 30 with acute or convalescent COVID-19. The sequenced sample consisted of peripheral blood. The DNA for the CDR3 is TGTGCCAGCAGTGACGGGGGGACTAGCAAGCAGTACTTC. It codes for CASSDGGTSKQYF.